This TCR beta chain derives from a study of T cells in Graves' hyperthyroidism and ophthalmopathy. From RNA transcripts, TCR beta CDR3 regions were amplified. The HTBI primer set was used in a first-round RT-PCR of the TCR CDR3. TCRdb re-derived calls from the multiplex PCR reads in MiXCR, one entry per CDR3 protein. Of 300,000 or so distinct CDR3 sequences in the sample, roughly 15% were seen once. Diagnosis of hyperthyroidism was new in patients aged 18 to 65, and its duration was under 2 months. For the diagnoses, clinical symptoms, serum thyroxine and TRAb, thyroid ultrasound and orbital computed tomography were used. The PBMCs were sourced from fresh peripheral blood (less than 11 ml). This CDR3 spans 13 amino acids. The germline CDR1 and CDR2 sequences are MNHNS and SASEGT. The junction had 5 bases not matched to a gene; V was cut back by 8 bases and J by 4 bases.

The rearrangement links TRBV6-1 to TRBJ1-5, with 7 bases aligning to TRBD1. This receptor was identified in a man younger than 45 with Graves' hyperthyroidism. Sequences were obtained from blood. This CDR3 reads CASGGQPNQPQHF. CDR3 sequence (DNA): TGTGCCAGCGGGGGACAGCCGAATCAGCCCCAGCATTTT.